Shown below are 5 T cell receptor beta chains from a single sample sequenced in a study of blood T cell repertoires in COVID-19. Sequencing used immunoSEQ multiplex PCR; TCRdb keeps in-frame clones, though not all of them. Of approximately 280,000 clones detected, around nine tenths appear once; the ten largest clones hold approximately 6%. The sequencing sample was made of PBMCs or T cells enriched from blood (not recorded which). Every receptor here comes from a woman in her 40s who had recovered from COVID-19.

The chain combines TRBV7-2 with TRBJ1-5; D unresolved. Trimming left V 5 bases short and J 7 bases short, with 12 bases between. The CDR3 has 13 residues. CDR1 is SGHTA and CDR2 is FQGNSA in the germline V gene. The CDR3 is CASSPQAGQPQHF. CDR3 nucleotide sequence: TGTGCCAGCAGCCCTCAGGCGGGACAGCCCCAGCATTTT.

The rearrangement joins TRBV5-1 to TRBJ1-4; D is uncertain. The CDR3 sequence is 16 residues long. Trimming stripped 0 bases from V and 4 bases from J, with 13 bases between. Germline values: CDR1 SGHRS, CDR2 YFSETQ. CDR3 DNA sequence: TGCGCCAGCAGCTTGGTACCGGCGGGGTTTAATGAAAAACTGTTTTTT. It translates to CASSLVPAGFNEKLFF.

This chain uses TRBV11-2 with TRBJ2-7; TRBD2 agrees at 10 bases. The CDR3 totals 17 residues. Germline V gene sequence: CDR1 SGHAT, CDR2 FQNNGV. V lost 5 bases, J lost 7 bases, and 17 bases stayed unmatched. As DNA, the CDR3 is TGTGCCAGCAGCCAGGGGTGGACTAGCGGATCTAGGGTGGAGCAGTACTTC. It is translated as CASSQGWTSGSRVEQYF.

This chain links TRBV20-1 with TRBJ1-4, with a tentative D call TRBD1 (5 bases). The CDR3 spans 11 residues. The germline V and J ends were trimmed by 7 bases and 4 bases, with 7 bases remaining between them. Per germline, CDR1 DFQATT and CDR2 SNEGSKA (reference sequence). CDR3 DNA sequence: TGCAGTGGGGGGGATAATGAAAAACTGTTTTTT. Its translation is CSGGDNEKLFF.

This clone showed up just once. The CDR3 loop is CASSLGPGLNSPLHF. CDR3 in DNA: TGTGCCAGCAGTTTAGGGCCAGGGTTGAATTCACCCCTCCACTTT. V usage is TRBV28 and J usage is TRBJ1-6; D is possibly TRBD1 (5 bases). CDR1 is MDHEN and CDR2 is SYDVKM in the germline V gene. With 2 bases removed from V and 7 bases from J, the gap between germline ends came to 12 bases. The CDR3 is made up of 15 amino acids.